The present entry profiles one TCR beta chain with its context. It lacks a known antigen. The sample holds no much larger clone one base away, and base qualities are not on file. Enrolling through a virtual design, the prospective study's participants ranged in age from about 18 to 100 years and lived across 24 United States geographic areas. In the prospective study, cohorts were assigned on the basis of participant-reported clinical history obtained from a screening survey and a study questionnaire. Exposed participants were defined as having been in contact with someone with a PCR-confirmed or clinician-diagnosed COVID-19 case within 2 weeks of study entry. In the prospective study, whole blood, serum and a nasopharyngeal or oropharyngeal swab were collected from each participant by mobile phlebotomists. Participants in the prospective study had the option to provide additional blood draws and questionnaires over a roughly 2-month period. Before DNA extraction, prospective study blood samples were shipped either frozen or at room temperature.

TCRbeta CDR3 regions were amplified from genomic DNA by means of the immunoSEQ Assay, a bias-controlled multiplex PCR. The authors processed their data as follows. Nucleated cell counts per sample were estimated from amplification of reference gene primers within the assay. To quantify the absolute abundance of each unique TCRbeta CDR3 rearrangement, sequence reads were collapsed and filtered. For each sample, productive Simpson clonality was calculated as the square root of Simpson's diversity index over productive rearrangements. TCRdb limited this immuneACCESS table to in-frame rearrangements with V and J called. A share of clones is missing; checked studies link under half to unresolved V genes, and the rest is unexplained. V, J and clone size were drawn from that table, and D and trimming were deduced from the DNA. The sample profile shows some 300,000 clones; around 92% of them were found once. Roughly 2.8% of the sample belongs to the ten largest clones.

This sample is drawn from a study of blood T cell repertoires in COVID-19 (dated by TCRdb to between 2020 and 2021). For the study in its entirety: Collaborator samples came from the United States, Italy and Spain and covered acute and convalescent phases of COVID-19. The prospective study material was composed of cDNA or gDNA derived from T cells, B-cell-depleted T cells, or PBMCs. Subjects who had been exposed to COVID-19, were actively infected with it, or had recovered from it provided the deeply sampled blood TCRbeta repertoires that made up the dataset. The repertoires were released in a freely available public database meant as a resource for research on the immune response to SARS-CoV-2. The samples were drawn from the first 160 participants of the ongoing ImmuneRACE study and from 1,254 subjects provided by 6 global collaborators. Nearly every sample came with metadata listing a de-identified subject ID, COVID-19 status, age in years and sex. HLA class I and class II types, where available, came from metadata supplied by the sample provider rather than from assay-based typing. The study at large found these results: How much clinical and demographic metadata was included differed by source and by participant, and the metadata was provided uncurated.

From its cysteine to its phenylalanine, the CDR3 spans 16 amino acids. The sequence is cut down to CDR3 DNA, 48 bases in frame from base 1. The germline V gene sets CDR1 to SGHDT and CDR2 to YYEEEE. Trimming removed 1 base from V and 6 bases from J; the gene matches leave 12 bases unexplained. The clonotype comes from a woman aged 45-65 years who had been exposed to COVID-19. Input material: PBMCs or T cells enriched from blood (not recorded which). Recombination linked TRBV5-6 to TRBJ2-7, and 8 junction bases match TRBD2. The encoded CDR3 is CASSLPSGGVRGEQYF. The nucleotide sequence reads as follows: TGTGCCAGCAGCTTGCCCAGCGGGGGAGTTCGCGGCGAGCAGTACTTC.